What follows are 18 T cell receptor beta chains derived from one specimen sequenced in a study of blood T cell repertoires in COVID-19. The assay was immunoSEQ multiplex PCR, and TCRdb's table has in-frame clones only and misses some. The profile covers roughly 150,000 clones, with roughly 84% appearing a single time and about 4% taken by the ten largest. Sequencing used PBMCs or T cells enriched from blood (not recorded which). The origin of the receptors is a man aged 50-59 years in a cohort exposed to, infected with or recovered from COVID-19 (not recorded which).

This clone was seen a handful of times. As DNA, the CDR3 is TGTGCAAGTCGCTTAGCTCTCCCCCCAACGGGGACAACCTACGAGCAGTACTTC. It is translated as CASRLALPPTGTTYEQYF. The V gene is TRBV12-2, the J gene TRBJ2-7; the table's D call, TRBD1, was not checked against the DNA. TRBV12-2 is flagged as a pseudogene. The CDR3 is 18 amino acids.

CDR3 loop: CASSLDSGGTYEQYF. DNA for the CDR3: TGTGCCAGCAGCTTAGATTCCGGGGGGACCTACGAGCAGTACTTC. The V gene is TRBV7-3, the J gene TRBJ2-7; 7 bases match TRBD2. Looked up from germline, CDR1 is SGHTA and CDR2 is FQGTGA. Trimming cost V 2 bases and J 2 bases; bases outside gene matches: 6. There are 15 residues in the CDR3.

The gene calls are TRBV6-2 or TRBV6-3 and TRBJ2-3; D remains unclear. Trimming cost V 3 bases and J 1 base, with 5 bases left between them. Germline CDR1 and CDR2: MNHEY and SVGEGT. This CDR3 contains 13 residues. For the CDR3, the DNA is TGTGCCAGCAGTTATTCAGGCACAGATACGCAGTATTTT. It is translated as CASSYSGTDTQYF.

J is TRBJ1-2 and V is TRBV11-3; the D gene is possibly TRBD1 (6 bases). CDR1 is SGHNT and CDR2 is YENEEA in the germline V gene. This CDR3 is 15 amino acids long. Trimming left V 8 bases short and J 5 bases short, with 21 bases between. CDR3: CASRMRGEGTYGYTF. The CDR3 DNA sequence: TGTGCCAGCCGCATGAGGGGGGAGGGGACTTATGGCTACACCTTC.

J is TRBJ1-1 and V is TRBV30, with D possibly TRBD1 on 5 matching bases. The germline gives CDR1 GTSNPN, CDR2 SVGIG (reference sequence). The CDR3 is made up of 14 amino acids. V was trimmed by 1 base and J by 6 bases, leaving 15 bases between them. The CDR3, as DNA: TGTGCCTGGAGTGGGCCGGGTGGAGGGGCTGAAGCTTTCTTT. This gives the protein CAWSGPGGGAEAFF. Based on the CDR3 plus reference TRBV30 and TRBJ1-1, the full variable domain is SQTIHQWPATLVQPVGSPLSLECTVEGTSNPNLYWYRQAAGRGLQLLFYSVGIGQISSEVPQNLSASRPQDRQFILSSKKLLLSDSGFYLCAWSGPGGGAEAFFGQGTRLTVV.

The rearrangement joins TRBV30 to TRBJ2-1; TRBD1 might be the D (6 bases). The germline V gene encodes CDR1 GTSNPN and CDR2 SVGIG (reference sequence). V dropped 3 bases and J dropped 0 bases, with 15 bases sitting between them. The CDR3 is 16 amino acids. The CDR3 protein is CAWSRGVFGSYNEQFF. CDR3 nucleotides: TGTGCCTGGAGCAGGGGAGTTTTCGGCTCCTACAATGAGCAGTTCTTC.

The chain couples TRBV9 to TRBJ1-3; D gene ambiguous. Germline-derived CDR1 and CDR2 are SGDLS and YYNGEE. This CDR3 spans 17 amino acids. The V gene lost 1 base and the J gene lost 0 bases, with 14 bases spanning the gap. CDR3 amino acids: CASSVLSRLSSGNTIYF. The DNA of the CDR3 is TGTGCCAGCAGCGTACTTAGTAGACTGAGCTCTGGAAACACCATATATTTT. Full variable domain (remainder filled in from reference TRBV9 and TRBJ1-3): DSGVTQTPKHLITATGQRVTLRCSPRSGDLSVYWYQQSLDQGLQFLIQYYNGEERAKGNILERFSAQQFPDLHSELNLSSLELGDSALYFCASSVLSRLSSGNTIYFGEGSWLTVV.

The chain is built from TRBV19 and TRBJ2-3; 7 nucleotides agree with TRBD2. The germline V gene has CDR1 LNHDA and CDR2 SQIVND (reference sequence). V shed 4 bases, J shed 4 bases, and the junction held 20 bases outside the gene matches. The CDR3 spans 19 residues. The CDR3 spells CASSTRRQTQAGKPDTQYF. The DNA of the CDR3 is TGTGCCAGTAGTACCAGAAGACAGACGCAAGCGGGAAAGCCAGATACGCAGTATTTT.

In its sample, this clone was seen once. This sequence joins TRBV27 and TRBJ2-5; the D is unclear. CDR1 is MNHEY, CDR2 SMNVEV, per germline (reference sequence). Trimming shortened V by 2 bases and J by 2 bases, and 9 bases separated the two germline ends. The CDR3 consists of 14 residues. CDR3 residues: CASSLLGRQETQYF. CDR3 DNA: TGTGCCAGCAGTTTACTGGGCAGGCAAGAGACCCAGTACTTC.

This sequence joins TRBV4-3 and TRBJ2-5; 10 bases fit TRBD2. Per the germline V gene, CDR1 is LGHNA and CDR2 is YSLEER. V was clipped by 1 base and J by 5 bases; unmatched bases: 10. This CDR3 is built from 17 residues. The CDR3 loop is CASSQVVIAGGWETQYF. The CDR3 bases are TGCGCCAGCAGCCAAGTTGTGATAGCGGGGGGCTGGGAGACCCAGTACTTC.

V and J are TRBV19 and TRBJ2-7, with a tentative D call TRBD2 (6 bases). This CDR3 is built from 15 residues. The germline V and J ends were trimmed by 6 bases and 1 base, with 16 bases remaining between them. CDR1 and CDR2 from the germline V gene are LNHDA and SQIVND (reference sequence). CDR3 nucleotides: TGTGCCAGTAGGGAGGTCGGGGGATTTTCCTACGAGCAGTACTTC. Protein: CASREVGGFSYEQYF.

This chain joins TRBV9 and TRBJ2-7; 7 bases agree with TRBD1. Germline V gene sequence: CDR1 SGDLS, CDR2 YYNGEE. Trimming at V came to 3 bases and at J to 9 bases, leaving 6 bases not matched to a gene. This CDR3 comprises 12 residues. The CDR3 region has the DNA TGTGCCAGCAGCGGAAGACAGGGCGTGCAGTACTTC. Protein: CASSGRQGVQYF.

The chain uses TRBV2 and TRBJ2-3; 15 bases are shared with TRBD2. This CDR3 comprises 15 residues. Germline trimming cut 4 bases from V and 13 bases from J; bases unmatched to any gene: 9. Germline V CDR1 and CDR2: SNHLY, FYNNEI. Here the CDR3 DNA reads TGTGCCAGCAGTGGGACTAGCGGGAGGGGCCTCGGGGAGTATTTT. Encoded protein: CASSGTSGRGLGEYF.

V gene TRBV4-1 combines with J gene TRBJ1-6; D gene uncertain. The germline V gene encodes CDR1 MGHRA and CDR2 YSYEKL. This CDR3 is built from 18 residues. V was pared by 0 bases and J by 4 bases, with 16 bases between. CDR3 nucleotide sequence: TGCGCCAGCAGCCAAGATCGGCGGGTCTCCGAATATAATTCACCCCTCCACTTT. Its translation is CASSQDRRVSEYNSPLHF.

The genes are TRBV30 and TRBJ1-2; D not certain. Germline V gene sequence: CDR1 GTSNPN, CDR2 SVGIG (reference sequence). The CDR3 loop spans 13 amino acids. V was pared by 3 bases and J by 1 base, with 9 bases between. The CDR3 sequence is CAWRAAGNYGYTF. The CDR3 nucleotides read TGTGCCTGGAGGGCAGCGGGTAACTATGGCTACACCTTC.

The chain is built from TRBV3-1 (or the pseudogene TRBV3-2) and TRBJ2-7; 10 bases fit TRBD2. The V segment lost 5 bases and the J segment 1 base; nucleotides outside the gene matches: 2. CDR3 length: 14 amino acids. Looked up from germline, CDR1 is LGHDT and CDR2 is YNNKEL (reference sequence). CDR3 in DNA: TGTGCCAGCAGCTATAGCGGGAGGTCCTACGAGCAGTACTTC. Amino acid sequence: CASSYSGRSYEQYF.

About this clone: One end of the junction varies from germline; a read error may be responsible. V usage is TRBV28 and J usage is TRBJ1-2, with TRBD1 matching 12 bases. The CDR3 is 14 amino acids. Germline values: CDR1 MDHEN, CDR2 SYDVKM. The CDR3 region has the DNA TGTGCCAGCAGTGCAGGGGGACAGGGGGCGAGGTTCATCTTC. Amino acid sequence: CASSAGGQGARFIF.

This clone was detected only once. The CDR3 here is CATSEGLQETQYF. CDR3 nucleotides: TGTGCCACCAGTGAGGGACTCCAAGAGACCCAGTACTTC. The chain uses TRBV24-1 and TRBJ2-5; D may be TRBD2 (6 bases). The V gene's germline CDR1 is KGHDR and CDR2 SFDVKD. This CDR3 comprises 13 residues. V lost 4 bases, J lost 1 base, and 6 bases lay in between.